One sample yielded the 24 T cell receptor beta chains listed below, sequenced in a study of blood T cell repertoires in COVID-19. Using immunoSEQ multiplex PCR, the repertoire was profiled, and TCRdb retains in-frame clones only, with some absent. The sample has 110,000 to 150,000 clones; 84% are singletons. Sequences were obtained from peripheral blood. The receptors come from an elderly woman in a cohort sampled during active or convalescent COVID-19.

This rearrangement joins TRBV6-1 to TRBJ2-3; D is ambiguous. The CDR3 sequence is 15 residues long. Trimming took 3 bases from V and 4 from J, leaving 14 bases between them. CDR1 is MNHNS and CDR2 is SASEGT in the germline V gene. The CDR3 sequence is CASSDWARSADTQYF. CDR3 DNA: TGTGCCAGCAGTGATTGGGCCAGGTCCGCAGATACGCAGTATTTT.

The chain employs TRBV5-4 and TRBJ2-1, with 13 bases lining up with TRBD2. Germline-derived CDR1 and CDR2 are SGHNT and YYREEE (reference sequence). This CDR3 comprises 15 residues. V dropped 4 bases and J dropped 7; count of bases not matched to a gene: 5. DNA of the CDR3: TGTGCCAGCAGCCCGGGACTAGCGGGGTTGAATGAGCAGTTCTTC. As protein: CASSPGLAGLNEQFF. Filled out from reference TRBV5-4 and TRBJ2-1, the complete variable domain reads ETGVTQSPTHLIKTRGQQVTLRCSSQSGHNTVSWYQQALGQGPQFIFQYYREEENGRGNFPPRFSGLQFPNYSSELNVNALELDDSALYLCASSPGLAGLNEQFFGPGTRLTVL.

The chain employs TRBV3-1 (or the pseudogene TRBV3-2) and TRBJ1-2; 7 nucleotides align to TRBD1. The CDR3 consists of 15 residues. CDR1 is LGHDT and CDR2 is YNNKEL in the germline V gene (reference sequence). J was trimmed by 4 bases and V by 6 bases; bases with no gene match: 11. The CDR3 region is CASRPNRGSGYGYTF. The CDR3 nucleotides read TGTGCCAGCAGGCCGAACAGGGGTTCAGGCTATGGCTACACCTTC.

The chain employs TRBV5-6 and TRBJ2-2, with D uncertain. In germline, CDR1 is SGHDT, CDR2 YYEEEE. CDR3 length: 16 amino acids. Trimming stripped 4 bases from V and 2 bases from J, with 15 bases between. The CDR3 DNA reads TGTGCCAGCAGCCTAAAGACAAACTTTAACACCGGGGAGCTGTTTTTT. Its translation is CASSLKTNFNTGELFF.

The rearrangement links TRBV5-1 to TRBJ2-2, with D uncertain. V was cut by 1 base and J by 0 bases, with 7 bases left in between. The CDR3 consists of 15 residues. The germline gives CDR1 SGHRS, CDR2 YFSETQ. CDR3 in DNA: TGCGCCAGCAGCTTGTCATTAGCGAACACCGGGGAGCTGTTTTTT. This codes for CASSLSLANTGELFF. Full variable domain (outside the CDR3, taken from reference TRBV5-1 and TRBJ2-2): KAGVTQTPRYLIKTRGQQVTLSCSPISGHRSVSWYQQTPGQGLQFLFEYFSETQRNKGNFPGRFSGRQFSNSRSEMNVSTLELGDSALYLCASSLSLANTGELFFGEGSRLTVL.

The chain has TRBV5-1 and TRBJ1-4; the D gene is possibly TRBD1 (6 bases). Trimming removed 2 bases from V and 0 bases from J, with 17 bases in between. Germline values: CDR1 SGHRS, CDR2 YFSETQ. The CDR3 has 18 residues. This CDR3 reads CASSFRQGISSTNEKLFF. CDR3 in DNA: TGCGCCAGCAGCTTTAGGCAGGGGATATCCTCAACTAATGAAAAACTGTTTTTT.

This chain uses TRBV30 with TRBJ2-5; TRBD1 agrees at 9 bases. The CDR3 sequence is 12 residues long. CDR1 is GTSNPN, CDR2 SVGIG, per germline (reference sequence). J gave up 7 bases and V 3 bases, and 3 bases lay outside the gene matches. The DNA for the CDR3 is TGTGCCTGGAGGGGACAGGGCGGGACCCAGTACTTC. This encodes CAWRGQGGTQYF. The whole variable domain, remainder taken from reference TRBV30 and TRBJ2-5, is SQTIHQWPATLVQPVGSPLSLECTVEGTSNPNLYWYRQAAGRGLQLLFYSVGIGQISSEVPQNLSASRPQDRQFILSSKKLLLSDSGFYLCAWRGQGGTQYFGPGTRLLVL.

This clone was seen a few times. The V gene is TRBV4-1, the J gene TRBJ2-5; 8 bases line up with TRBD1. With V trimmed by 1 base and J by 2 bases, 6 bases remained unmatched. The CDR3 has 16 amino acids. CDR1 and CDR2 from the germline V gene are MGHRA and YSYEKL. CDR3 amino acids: CASSQGDRLFQETQYF. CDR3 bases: TGCGCCAGCAGCCAAGGGGACAGGTTGTTTCAAGAGACCCAGTACTTC.

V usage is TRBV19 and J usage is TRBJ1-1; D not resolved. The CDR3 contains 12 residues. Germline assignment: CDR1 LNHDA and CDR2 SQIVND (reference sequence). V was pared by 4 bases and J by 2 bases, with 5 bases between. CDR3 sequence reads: CASSTKNTEAFF. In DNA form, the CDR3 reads TGTGCCAGTAGTACAAAAAACACTGAAGCTTTCTTT. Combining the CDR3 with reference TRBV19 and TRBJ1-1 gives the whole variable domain DGGITQSPKYLFRKEGQNVTLSCEQNLNHDAMYWYRQDPGQGLRLIYYSQIVNDFQKGDIAEGYSVSREKKESFPLTVTSAQKNPTAFYLCASSTKNTEAFFGQGTRLTVV.

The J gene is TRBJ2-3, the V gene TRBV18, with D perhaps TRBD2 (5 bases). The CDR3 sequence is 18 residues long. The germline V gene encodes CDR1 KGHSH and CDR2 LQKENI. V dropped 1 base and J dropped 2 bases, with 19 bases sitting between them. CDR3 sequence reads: CASSPQGPASGNTDTQYF. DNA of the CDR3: TGTGCCAGCTCACCACAAGGGCCGGCCTCGGGAAACACAGATACGCAGTATTTT.

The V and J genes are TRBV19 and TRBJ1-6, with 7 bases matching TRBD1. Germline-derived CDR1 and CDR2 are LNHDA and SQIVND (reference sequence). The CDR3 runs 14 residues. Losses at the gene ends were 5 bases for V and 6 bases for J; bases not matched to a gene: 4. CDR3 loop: CASSYGTANSPLHF. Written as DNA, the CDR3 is TGTGCCAGTAGTTACGGGACAGCTAATTCACCCCTCCACTTT.

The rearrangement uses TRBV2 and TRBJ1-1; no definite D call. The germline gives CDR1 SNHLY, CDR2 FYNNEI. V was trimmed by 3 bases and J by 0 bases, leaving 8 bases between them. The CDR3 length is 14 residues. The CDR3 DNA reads TGTGCCAGCAGTGATGAGGAGATGAACACTGAAGCTTTCTTT. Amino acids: CASSDEEMNTEAFF.

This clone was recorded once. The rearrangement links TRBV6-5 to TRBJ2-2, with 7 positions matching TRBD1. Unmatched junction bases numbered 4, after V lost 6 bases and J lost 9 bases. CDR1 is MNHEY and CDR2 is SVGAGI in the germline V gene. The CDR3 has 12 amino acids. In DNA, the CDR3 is TGTGCCAGCAGGTACAGGGGCAGGGAGCTGTTTTTT. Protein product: CASRYRGRELFF.

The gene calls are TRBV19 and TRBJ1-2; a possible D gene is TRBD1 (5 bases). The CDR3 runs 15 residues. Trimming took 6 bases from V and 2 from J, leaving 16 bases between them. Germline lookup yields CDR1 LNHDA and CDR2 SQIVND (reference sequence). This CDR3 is CASRTVEQENYGYTF. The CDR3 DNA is TGTGCCAGTAGAACTGTCGAACAGGAGAACTATGGCTACACCTTC.

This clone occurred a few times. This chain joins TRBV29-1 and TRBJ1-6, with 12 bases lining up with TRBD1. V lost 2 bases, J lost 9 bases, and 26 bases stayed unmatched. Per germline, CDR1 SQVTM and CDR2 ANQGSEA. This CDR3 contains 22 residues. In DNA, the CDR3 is TGCAGCGTTGAACCTCTCTTTTTAGGTGGGACAGGGGGCAATAGAGAGACTTCACCCCTCCACTTT. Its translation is CSVEPLFLGGTGGNRETSPLHF. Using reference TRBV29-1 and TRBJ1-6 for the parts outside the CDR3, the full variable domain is SAVISQKPSRDICQRGTSLTIQCQVDSQVTMMFWYRQQPGQSLTLIATANQGSEATYESGFVIDKFPISRPNLTFSTLTVSNMSPEDSSIYLCSVEPLFLGGTGGNRETSPLHFGNGTRLTVT.

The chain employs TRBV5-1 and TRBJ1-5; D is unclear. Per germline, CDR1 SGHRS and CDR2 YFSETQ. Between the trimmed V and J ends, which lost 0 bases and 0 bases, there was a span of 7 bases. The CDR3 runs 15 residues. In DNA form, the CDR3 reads TGCGCCAGCAGCTTGGTTCCGGGTAGCAATCAGCCCCAGCATTTT. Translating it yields CASSLVPGSNQPQHF.

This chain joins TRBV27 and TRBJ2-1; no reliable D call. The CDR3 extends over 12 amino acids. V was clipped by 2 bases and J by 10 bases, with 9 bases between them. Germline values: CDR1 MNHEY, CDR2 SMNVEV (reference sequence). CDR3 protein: CASSLRNSEQFF. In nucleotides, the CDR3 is TGTGCCAGCAGTTTAAGGAATAGCGAGCAGTTCTTC.

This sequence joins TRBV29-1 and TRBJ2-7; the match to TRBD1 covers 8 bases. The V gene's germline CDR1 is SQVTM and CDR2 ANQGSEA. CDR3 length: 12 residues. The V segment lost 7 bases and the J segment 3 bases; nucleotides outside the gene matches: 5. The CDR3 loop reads CSGRTGNYEQYF. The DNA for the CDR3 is TGCAGCGGAAGGACAGGGAACTACGAGCAGTACTTC.

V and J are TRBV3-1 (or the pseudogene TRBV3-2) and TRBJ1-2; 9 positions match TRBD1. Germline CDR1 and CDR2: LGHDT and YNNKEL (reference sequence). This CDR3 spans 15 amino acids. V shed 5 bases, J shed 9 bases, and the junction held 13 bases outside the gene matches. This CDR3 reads CASSKLQGAGRSYTF. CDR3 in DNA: TGTGCCAGCAGCAAACTACAGGGGGCTGGTAGGAGCTACACCTTC.

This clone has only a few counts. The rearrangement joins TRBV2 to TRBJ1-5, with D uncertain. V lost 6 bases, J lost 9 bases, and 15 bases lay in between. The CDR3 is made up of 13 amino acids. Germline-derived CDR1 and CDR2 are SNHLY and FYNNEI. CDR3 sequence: CASSANDPRPQHF. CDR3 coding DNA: TGTGCCAGCAGCGCGAATGATCCTCGGCCCCAGCATTTT. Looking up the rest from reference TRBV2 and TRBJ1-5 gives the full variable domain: EPEVTQTPSHQVTQMGQEVILRCVPISNHLYFYWYRQILGQKVEFLVSFYNNEISEKSEIFDDQFSVERPDGSNFTLKIRSTKLEDSAMYFCASSANDPRPQHFGDGTRLSIL.

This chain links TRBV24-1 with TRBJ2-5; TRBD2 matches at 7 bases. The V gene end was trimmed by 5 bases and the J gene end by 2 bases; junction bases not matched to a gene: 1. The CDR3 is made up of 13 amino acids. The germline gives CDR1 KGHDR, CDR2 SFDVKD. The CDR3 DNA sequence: TGTGCCACCAGTGGGGGACTACAAGAGACCCAGTACTTC. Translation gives CATSGGLQETQYF.

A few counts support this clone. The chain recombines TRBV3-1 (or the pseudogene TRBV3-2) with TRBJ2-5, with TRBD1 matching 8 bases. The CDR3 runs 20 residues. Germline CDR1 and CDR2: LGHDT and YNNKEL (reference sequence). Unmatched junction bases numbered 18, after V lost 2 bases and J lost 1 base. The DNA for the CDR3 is TGTGCCAGCAGCCAACAAATCGGAGGGCAGGGGGCAGGTCGCCAAGAGACCCAGTACTTC. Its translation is CASSQQIGGQGAGRQETQYF.

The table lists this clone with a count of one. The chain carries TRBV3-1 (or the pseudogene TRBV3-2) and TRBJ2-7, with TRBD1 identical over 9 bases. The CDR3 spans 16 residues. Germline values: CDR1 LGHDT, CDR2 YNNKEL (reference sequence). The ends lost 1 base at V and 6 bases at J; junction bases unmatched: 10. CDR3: CASSQVLGQGLREQYF. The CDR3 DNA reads TGTGCCAGCAGCCAAGTCTTGGGACAGGGATTACGCGAGCAGTACTTC.

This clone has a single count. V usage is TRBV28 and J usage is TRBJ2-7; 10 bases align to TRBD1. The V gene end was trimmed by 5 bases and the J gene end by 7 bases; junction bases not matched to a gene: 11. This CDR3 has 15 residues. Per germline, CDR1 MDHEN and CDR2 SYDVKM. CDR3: CASSQTGTGVREQYV. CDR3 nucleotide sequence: TGTGCCAGCAGTCAAACCGGGACAGGGGTAAGGGAGCAGTACGTC.